This TCR beta chain was captured by sequencing in a study of cytomegalovirus exposure and HLA in healthy donors. Germline trimming cut 4 bases from V and 3 bases from J; bases unmatched to any gene: 3. This CDR3 comprises 14 residues. The germline CDR1 and CDR2 sequences are SGHTA and FQGNSA. This clone was counted a few times. Its specificity is unknown. Study-level points and caveats: Data from an earlier analysis indicated that most TCR beta V segments were productive either about 90% or about 30% of the time. In a later analysis, compared with equally common non-associated chains, HLA-associated beta chains were more expanded.

The study ran its PCR with 60 Vbeta and 13 Jbeta primers. Generated by immunoSEQ multiplex PCR, the TCRdb table keeps only in-frame clones and is missing some. The sample consists of roughly 96,000 clones, roughly 74% of them appearing once. The sequenced sample was PBMCs. The source of this sequence is a female donor in good health and CMV-seropositive. The genes are TRBV7-2 and TRBJ1-1; 9 nucleotides agree with TRBD1. DNA of the CDR3: TGTGCCAGCAGCTCGGACAGGGGTGACACTGAAGCTTTCTTT. This sequence encodes CASSSDRGDTEAFF.